Listed below are T cell receptor beta chains from one sample, sequenced in a study of cytomegalovirus exposure and HLA in healthy donors. Some clones are missing from TCRdb's copy, which holds only in-frame ones; the method was immunoSEQ multiplex PCR. The sample includes approximately 150,000 clones, under 70% seen only once; the top ten take roughly 10%. Sequences were obtained from PBMCs. The receptors shown here come from a man aged 25-45 years in good health and CMV-seropositive. CDR3s include the opening cysteine and the closing phenylalanine or tryptophan. A D gene is named only where the DNA matches it firmly. Clone size is given for some rows only: seen once, a few or many times, or a class if the clone is expanded.

TRBV19,NA,TRBJ2-3,TRBD2,TGTGCCAGTAGTATGGCAGCGGGGCCCGGGAATACGCAGTATTTT,CASSMAAGPGNTQYF
TRBV28,NA,TRBJ2-3,NA,TGTGCCAGCAGTTCGGGGATGAGGGGGAGGGTGACCACAGATACGCAGTATTTT,CASSSGMRGRVTTDTQYF
TRBV19,NA,TRBJ1-1,TRBD1,TGTGCCACCAGAGACAGGGCGAACACTGAAGCTTTCTTT,CATRDRANTEAFF
TRBV19,NA,TRBJ2-1,NA,TGTGCCAGTAGTATAGCCCCTATTTACAATGAGCAGTTCTTC,CASSIAPIYNEQFF
TRBV7-9,NA,TRBJ1-5,NA,TGTGCCAGCAGTTTACTCGGGAGCAATCAGCCCCAGCATTTT,CASSLLGSNQPQHF
TRBV4-1,NA,TRBJ2-3,TRBD1,TGCGCCAGCAGCCAAGATCAAGGGACAGGCACAGATACGCAGTATTTT,CASSQDQGTGTDTQYF
TRBV19,NA,TRBJ2-7,TRBD2,TGTGCCAGTAGTAGATCAGCGGGAGGGACTGCCCACGAGCAGTACTTC,CASSRSAGGTAHEQYF
TRBV2,NA,TRBJ1-4,NA,TGTGCCAGCAGTGAGTGGGCAGAAAATGAAAAACTGTTTTTT,CASSEWAENEKLFF
TRBV6-6,NA,TRBJ2-3,NA,TGTGCCAGCAGTTACTCCCGGACTAGCACAGATACGCAGTATTTT,CASSYSRTSTDTQYF
TRBV7-9,NA,TRBJ2-1,TRBD2,TGTGCCAGCAGCTTTAGGCGGGAGGGCCTCGGAAATGAGCAGTTCTTC,CASSFRREGLGNEQFF
TRBV11-2,NA,TRBJ1-3,NA,TGTGCCAGCAGCTTGTTTGGTTCCTTAGGGACAAACTCTGGAAACACCATATATTTT,CASSLFGSLGTNSGNTIYF
TRBV11-2,NA,TRBJ1-4,NA,TGTGCCAGCAGCTTAGATCGAAGAGACGGGCTGTTTTTT,CASSLDRRDGLFF
TRBV7-2,NA,TRBJ1-2,NA,TGTGCCAGCAGCTTAGCCGTAATCTATGGCTACACCTTC,CASSLAVIYGYTF
TRBV14,once,TRBJ2-2,NA,TGTGCCAGCAGCCCGATTAGCGGGAACACCGGGGAGCTGTTTTTT,CASSPISGNTGELFF
TRBV6-5,NA,TRBJ1-2,NA,TGTGCCAGCAGTTACTCCGGAGGAGACTCCTATGGCTACACCTTC,CASSYSGGDSYGYTF
TRBV27,NA,TRBJ2-7,NA,TGTGCCAGCAGTTCGGGACGGGACAACTACGAGCAGTACTTC,CASSSGRDNYEQYF
TRBV6-5,NA,TRBJ1-2,NA,TGTGCCAGCAGTTACTGGGGCTTCGAAGCTAACTATGGCTACACCTTC,CASSYWGFEANYGYTF
TRBV7-8,NA,TRBJ1-5,TRBD1,TGTGCCAGCAGCTTAGCGACGGCCGAAGGGGACAGGGGGCAGGGGCAGCCCCAGCATTTT,CASSLATAEGDRGQGQPQHF
TRBV10-3,few,TRBJ2-7,TRBD1,TGTGCCATCAGGACGACAGGGGGCGAGCAGTACTTC,CAIRTTGGEQYF
TRBV11-2,NA,TRBJ2-7,NA,TGTGCCAGCAGCCAAACAGTCTCCTTCACCTACGAGCAGTACTTC,CASSQTVSFTYEQYF
TRBV6-5,NA,TRBJ2-1,NA,TGTGCCAGCAGCCGACATAAGGATGAGCAGTTCTTC,CASSRHKDEQFF
TRBV11-3,NA,TRBJ2-7,NA,TGTGCCAGCAGCGCAGGGGTCGAGCAGTACTTC,CASSAGVEQYF
TRBV5-1,NA,TRBJ1-1,NA,TGCGCCAGCAGCTTGGAAGGCAGGGACACTGAAGCTTTCTTT,CASSLEGRDTEAFF
TRBV21-1,NA,TRBJ2-1,NA,TGTGCCAGCAGCAACGACGGGAGGGCGAATGAGCAGTTCTTC,CASSNDGRANEQFF
TRBV29-1,NA,TRBJ2-2,NA,TGCAGCGTTAAAGAATACGGGGAGCTGTTTTTT,CSVKEYGELFF
TRBV4-1,few,TRBJ2-5,TRBD1,TGCGCCAGCAGCCGCATTCTACACAGGGGAAACAGGCAAGAGACCCAGTACTTC,CASSRILHRGNRQETQYF
TRBV4-2,NA,TRBJ2-7,NA,TGTGCCAGCAGCCCGGGAGTGCGCGAGCAGTACTTC,CASSPGVREQYF
TRBV5-4,few,TRBJ2-2,NA,TGTGCCAGCAGCTTGCCCTTAGGGGAGCTGTTTTTT,CASSLPLGELFF
TRBV7-6,NA,TRBJ2-6,TRBD2,TGTGCCAGCAGCCAACTAGCGGGAGGTGGGAGCTCTGGGGCCAACGTCCTGACTTTC,CASSQLAGGGSSGANVLTF
TRBV28,NA,TRBJ2-1,NA,TGTGCCAGCAGTTCGTCTATGAGTTGGTTCTTC,CASSSSMSWFF
TRBV12-1,NA,TRBJ1-2,NA,TGTGCCAGCAGCCTAGGACAGGGAGCCAACTATGGCTACACCTTC,CASSLGQGANYGYTF
TRBV29-1,NA,TRBJ2-3,NA,TGCAGCCTAGACCGGGACTCCACCGGGCAGTATTTT,CSLDRDSTGQYF
TRBV5-1,NA,TRBJ1-1,NA,TGCGCCAGCAGCTTTGGTCCTGGCGGAGGAGACACTGAAGCTTTCTTT,CASSFGPGGGDTEAFF
TRBV2,few,TRBJ2-7,TRBD2,TGTGCCAGCATACTAGCGGACTTATCTTCGGAGCAGTACTTC,CASILADLSSEQYF
TRBV19,NA,TRBJ2-7,NA,TGTGCCAGTAGTAGCTACCCTCGTGGGGGCGTATCCTACGAGCAGTACTTC,CASSSYPRGGVSYEQYF
TRBV9,NA,TRBJ2-1,TRBD2,TGTGCCAGCAGCGTTAGCGGGAGTTCCTACAATGAGCAGTTCTTC,CASSVSGSSYNEQFF
TRBV5-6,NA,TRBJ2-3,NA,TGTGCCAGCAGCTTGTTCGTAGATACGCAGTATTTT,CASSLFVDTQYF
TRBV4-2,NA,TRBJ2-5,NA,TGTGCCAGCAGCCCCGGGGAGGAGGTAGAGACCCAGTACTTC,CASSPGEEVETQYF
TRBV6-6,NA,TRBJ1-5,NA,TGTGCCAGCAGTTACCAACAGGGTGGTCTCAATCAGCCCCAGCATTTT,CASSYQQGGLNQPQHF
TRBV28,NA,TRBJ2-3,TRBD2,TGTGCCAGCAGTTTAAGGTCTAGCGGGAGGGCAGATACGCAGTATTTT,CASSLRSSGRADTQYF
TRBV5-4,NA,TRBJ2-3,NA,TGTGCCAGCAGCCTCGTTGCAGATACGCAGTATTTT,CASSLVADTQYF
TRBV21-1,NA,TRBJ1-4,NA,TGTGCCAGCAGCAAACATCCTAATGAAAAACTGTTTTTT,CASSKHPNEKLFF
TRBV7-3,NA,TRBJ1-5,NA,TGTGCCAGCAGTCTTCAGGGAGGTCAGCCCCAGCATTTT,CASSLQGGQPQHF
TRBV11-2,few,TRBJ2-1,TRBD2,TGTGCCAGCAGCTCCCGACTAGCGGGGGGGAGTGAGCAGTTCTTC,CASSSRLAGGSEQFF
TRBV15,NA,TRBJ2-5,NA,TGTGCCACCAGCGGGGCCATCCTGAATACCCAGTACTTC,CATSGAILNTQYF
TRBV27,NA,TRBJ1-1,NA,TGTGCCAGCAGTTTCGAGGGCGGTGAAGCTTTCTTT,CASSFEGGEAFF
TRBV19,few,TRBJ1-1,NA,TGTGCCAGTGTAAGAGAGTTCACTGAAGCTTTCTTT,CASVREFTEAFF
TRBV6-1,NA,TRBJ2-7,TRBD2,TGTGCCAGCAGTGAATCGACCGGACTAGCGGGATACGAGCAGTACTTC,CASSESTGLAGYEQYF
TRBV28,few,TRBJ1-4,NA,TGTGCCAGCAGTGGGGGAGGGGTCGCAAATGAAAAACTGTTTTTT,CASSGGGVANEKLFF
TRBV19,NA,TRBJ2-1,TRBD2,TGTGCCAGTAGTATAGATTCTGGGACTAGCGGGAGCAATGAGCAGTTCTTC,CASSIDSGTSGSNEQFF
TRBV10-3,NA,TRBJ1-4,TRBD1,TGTGCCATCAGTGAGTCCTTCGGACAGGGCGATGAAAAACTGTTTTTT,CAISESFGQGDEKLFF
TRBV7-3,NA,TRBJ2-7,TRBD2,TGTGCCAGCAGCTCGCCCGCGGGGGGCCTCTCCTACGAGCAGTACTTC,CASSSPAGGLSYEQYF
TRBV21-1,NA,TRBJ1-2,NA,TGTGCCAGCAGCAAAGAAAGGTGGGCAGGGGGACACTATGGCTACACCTTC,CASSKERWAGGHYGYTF